The 22 T cell receptor beta chains presented below share a single source sample, sequenced in a study of blood T cell repertoires in COVID-19. Repertoires were generated with immunoSEQ multiplex PCR, while TCRdb's copy carries only in-frame clones and drops some. The sample holds about 190,000 clones, around 83% seen once. The sequenced sample was peripheral blood. These receptors all come from a man aged 50-59 years with active or convalescent COVID-19.

The chain joins TRBV19 to TRBJ2-7; 7 positions match TRBD1. Germline trimming cut 4 bases from V and 3 bases from J; bases unmatched to any gene: 9. This CDR3 region has 15 residues. The germline gives CDR1 LNHDA, CDR2 SQIVND (reference sequence). CDR3 sequence: CASSNHRGVGYEQYF. DNA of the CDR3: TGTGCCAGTAGTAATCACAGGGGAGTCGGCTACGAGCAGTACTTC.

The chain has TRBV2 and TRBJ2-3; 9 nucleotides align to TRBD1. CDR3 length: 13 residues. Looked up from germline, CDR1 is SNHLY and CDR2 is FYNNEI. The ends lost 6 bases at V and 3 bases at J; junction bases unmatched: 1. The CDR3, as DNA: TGTGCCAGCAGGGACAGGGGAACAGATACGCAGTATTTT. Its protein is CASRDRGTDTQYF.

The chain has TRBV11-3 and TRBJ2-5, with 8 bases identical to TRBD2. The J segment lost 3 bases and the V segment lost 3 bases, leaving 6 bases of the junction unmatched. The germline gives CDR1 SGHNT, CDR2 YENEEA. This CDR3 is built from 15 residues. The DNA for the CDR3 is TGTGCCAGCAGCTTTACTGGGACTAGAGAAGAGACCCAGTACTTC. The encoded protein is CASSFTGTREETQYF.

V gene TRBV19 combines with J gene TRBJ2-2; a weak D match, TRBD1 (6 bases). The CDR3 is 13 residues long. Germline CDR1 reads LNHDA; CDR2 reads SQIVND (reference sequence). Trimming left V 8 bases short and J 9 bases short, with 16 bases between. Here the CDR3 reads CASGDRSNRELFF. The CDR3 bases are TGTGCCAGTGGTGACAGGAGCAACCGGGAGCTGTTTTTT. Variable domain in full (rest from reference TRBV19 and TRBJ2-2): DGGITQSPKYLFRKEGQNVTLSCEQNLNHDAMYWYRQDPGQGLRLIYYSQIVNDFQKGDIAEGYSVSREKKESFPLTVTSAQKNPTAFYLCASGDRSNRELFFGEGSRLTVL.

The CDR3: CASSWEVHTDTQYF. The CDR3 coding sequence is TGTGCCAGCAGCTGGGAGGTCCACACAGATACGCAGTATTTT. V is TRBV5-5 and J is TRBJ2-3; D might be TRBD2 (6 bases). The V gene lost 3 bases and the J gene lost 2 bases, with 10 bases spanning the gap. Germline V gives CDR1 SGHKS, CDR2 YYEKEE (reference sequence). This CDR3 region has 14 residues.

This sequence joins TRBV10-1 and TRBJ1-2; TRBD1 agrees at 10 bases. The CDR3 loop spans 19 amino acids. Germline loops: CDR1 WNHNN, CDR2 SYGVQD (reference sequence). The CDR3 loop is CKCRDRGRPLTLSGYGYTF. The CDR3 coding sequence is TGCAAGTGTCGGGACAGGGGCCGGCCCTTAACCCTTTCGGGCTATGGCTACACCTTC.

The chain couples TRBV6-1 to TRBJ2-3, with 8 bases that match TRBD1. The CDR3 is made up of 16 amino acids. The V segment lost 4 bases and the J segment 2 bases; nucleotides outside the gene matches: 8. The germline V gene encodes CDR1 MNHNS and CDR2 SASEGT. CDR3 region: CASSATGQVNTDTQYF. CDR3 nucleotides: TGTGCCAGCAGTGCCACGGGACAGGTCAACACAGATACGCAGTATTTT.

This clone has just a few counts. The chain employs TRBV7-2 and TRBJ1-6; D is perhaps TRBD1 (5 bases). CDR1 and CDR2 (germline): SGHTA, FQGNSA. V gave up 2 bases and J gave up 6 bases, with 17 bases separating them. The CDR3 loop spans 17 amino acids. CDR3 nucleotide sequence: TGTGCCAGCAGCTTAAGACTCGGGGCGGGAGGTAATTCACCCCTCCACTTT. Translating gives CASSLRLGAGGNSPLHF.

This rearrangement joins TRBV3-1 (or the pseudogene TRBV3-2) to TRBJ2-3, with 10 bases lining up with TRBD2. Germline trimming cut 4 bases from V and 4 bases from J; bases unmatched to any gene: 8. Germline CDR1 is LGHDT and CDR2 is YNNKEL (reference sequence). The CDR3 runs to 16 residues. The CDR3 is CASSPSRTSGADTQYF. The CDR3, as DNA: TGTGCCAGCAGCCCCTCCCGGACTAGCGGCGCAGATACGCAGTATTTT.

This chain uses TRBV2 with TRBJ1-2; 7 bases are a match to TRBD1. The J segment lost 8 bases and the V segment lost 6 bases, leaving 9 bases of the junction unmatched. The CDR3 is 13 residues long. Germline CDR1 and CDR2: SNHLY and FYNNEI. The CDR3 loop is CASRQQGFGGYTF. The CDR3 DNA reads as TGTGCCAGCAGGCAACAGGGGTTTGGGGGCTACACCTTC.

The genes are TRBV5-1 and TRBJ2-3, with 10 positions matching TRBD2. J was trimmed by 0 bases and V by 4 bases; bases with no gene match: 5. This CDR3 is 16 amino acids long. CDR1 and CDR2 from the germline V gene are SGHRS and YFSETQ. In nucleotides, the CDR3 is TGCGCCAGCAGCGCCGGACTAGCGGCTAGCACAGATACGCAGTATTTT. Encoded protein: CASSAGLAASTDTQYF.

The chain links TRBV27 to TRBJ2-7; D may be TRBD1 (6 bases). V lost 3 bases, J lost 2 bases, and 14 bases lay in between. CDR1 and CDR2 from the germline V gene are MNHEY and SMNVEV (reference sequence). CDR3 length: 15 residues. The CDR3 coding sequence is TGTGCCAGCAGTTTTTGGACAGCCCAAACCTACGAGCAGTACTTC. It specifies CASSFWTAQTYEQYF.

The chain couples TRBV6-2 or TRBV6-3 to TRBJ2-1; a weak D match, TRBD1 (5 bases). This CDR3 has 12 amino acids. Germline V gives CDR1 MNHEY, CDR2 SVGEGT. Between the trimmed V and J ends, which lost 2 bases and 10 bases, there was a span of 9 bases. CDR3 sequence (DNA): TGTGCCAGCAGTTACGGCCAGGGAGAGCAGTTCTTC. Translating it yields CASSYGQGEQFF.

V and J are TRBV5-4 and TRBJ2-6; D ambiguous. The CDR3 runs to 14 residues. Germline loops: CDR1 SGHNT, CDR2 YYREEE (reference sequence). V lost 1 base and J 4 bases, leaving 6 bases between the germline ends. In DNA form, the CDR3 reads TGTGCCAGCAGCTTGATGGGCGGGGCCAACGTCCTGACTTTC. Protein sequence: CASSLMGGANVLTF.

For this clone: This sequence may be a read error, since a much larger clone differs from it by one base. The chain employs TRBV3-1 (or the pseudogene TRBV3-2) and TRBJ1-2, with D unresolved. The CDR3 is 14 residues long. Germline V CDR1 and CDR2: LGHDT, YNNKEL (reference sequence). V was trimmed by 4 bases and J by 2 bases, leaving 11 bases between them. The CDR3 loop is CASSRAGINYGYTF. CDR3 nucleotide sequence: TGTGCCAGCAGCCGGGCAGGCATAAACTATGGCTACACCTTC.

The chain employs TRBV10-1 and TRBJ1-2; possibly TRBD1 for D (5 bases). The CDR3 extends over 13 amino acids. V lost 2 bases and J lost 4, with 8 bases in between. CDR1 and CDR2 (germline): WNHNN, SYGVQD (reference sequence). The CDR3 loop is CASSERTSYGYTF. The CDR3 region has the DNA TGCGCCAGCAGTGAGCGGACAAGCTATGGCTACACCTTC.

This clone was observed a single time. CDR3 amino acids: CSVEDWGTYEQYF. CDR3 coding DNA: TGCAGCGTTGAAGACTGGGGCACCTACGAGCAGTACTTC. V and J are TRBV29-1 and TRBJ2-7, with D possibly TRBD1 on 5 matching bases. The CDR3 has 13 residues. The germline V gene encodes CDR1 SQVTM and CDR2 ANQGSEA. Trimming removed 0 bases at V and 2 bases at J, with 8 bases between.

This clone was recorded a few times. The chain carries TRBV3-1 (or the pseudogene TRBV3-2) and TRBJ2-3; 9 bases fit TRBD2. CDR1 is LGHDT, CDR2 YNNKEL, per germline (reference sequence). The V gene end was trimmed by 10 bases and the J gene end by 1 base; junction bases not matched to a gene: 3. The CDR3 is 13 amino acids. The CDR3 region has the DNA TGTGCCACCTGGACTAGCGGCACAGATACGCAGTATTTT. It encodes CATWTSGTDTQYF.

This sequence joins TRBV30 and TRBJ1-1, with D maybe TRBD1 (6 bases). The V end lost 4 bases, the J end lost 0 bases, and 12 bases lay between the germline ends. CDR3 length equals 14 residues. Germline V CDR1 and CDR2: GTSNPN, SVGIG (reference sequence). CDR3 loop: CAWTRDNLNTEAFF. The CDR3 DNA reads as TGTGCCTGGACCCGGGACAACCTGAACACTGAAGCTTTCTTT.

The rearrangement joins TRBV19 to TRBJ2-6, with a tentative D call TRBD1 (6 bases). Trimming cost V 0 bases and J 12 bases, with 15 bases left between them. The germline gives CDR1 LNHDA, CDR2 SQIVND (reference sequence). This CDR3 contains 15 residues. The CDR3 loop is CASSIEQGSHSVLTF. The CDR3 DNA sequence: TGTGCCAGTAGTATAGAACAGGGCTCCCACTCCGTCCTGACTTTC.

This clone was observed once. CDR3 in DNA: TGTGCCAGTACCAATCTCCAGGGGTCAGATACGCAGTATTTT. Its translation: CASTNLQGSDTQYF. The chain is built from TRBV19 and TRBJ2-3; possibly TRBD1 for D (6 bases). Deletions cut 7 bases from V and 4 bases from J, with 15 bases between. The CDR3 spans 14 residues. Germline loops: CDR1 LNHDA, CDR2 SQIVND (reference sequence).

This chain links TRBV12-3 or TRBV12-4 with TRBJ1-2; 7 positions agree with TRBD1. V shed 5 bases and J 4 bases; nucleotides not matched to a gene: 4. CDR3 size: 13 residues. CDR3 nucleotide sequence: TGTGCCAGCAGTCCACAGGGGAGCTATGGCTACACCTTC. Its translation: CASSPQGSYGYTF.